Each of the 8 T cell receptor beta chains below was sequenced from the same sample in a study of T-cell memory formation after mild COVID-19. TCRdb called the 5' RACE reads again in MiXCR, with one record for every CDR3 protein. This table holds about 350,000 distinct CDR3 sequences, around 15% found once. What was sequenced was PBMCs or a T cell subset sorted from them (not recorded which). These receptor sequences come from a man aged 18 to 30 who had mild COVID-19 (a few samples of this study predate the infection). Cell type and time point are not known.

The V and J genes are TRBV27 and TRBJ2-3; D ambiguous. This CDR3 spans 13 amino acids. The germline V gene has CDR1 MNHEY and CDR2 SMNVEV (reference sequence). The germline V and J ends were trimmed by 1 base and 1 base, with 3 bases remaining between them. The CDR3 loop is CASSLWGTDTQYF. For the CDR3, the DNA is TGTGCCAGCAGTTTATGGGGCACAGATACGCAGTATTTT.

The CDR3 DNA reads as TGTGCCAGCACTACGTCGTGGCCTAATGAAAAACTGTTTTTT. Amino acids: CASTTSWPNEKLFF. This sequence joins TRBV27 and TRBJ1-4; no definite D call. The CDR3 length is 14 residues. Per germline, CDR1 MNHEY and CDR2 SMNVEV (reference sequence). The V gene lost 7 bases and the J gene lost 3 bases, with 12 bases spanning the gap.

The chain links TRBV28 to TRBJ1-6, with D perhaps matching TRBD1 (6 bases). V shed 6 bases and J shed 12 bases, with 18 bases lying between them. Per germline, CDR1 MDHEN and CDR2 SYDVKM. The CDR3 length is 14 residues. The CDR3 is CASRPGQSRGPLHF. Written as DNA, the CDR3 is TGTGCCAGCAGGCCCGGACAGTCACGGGGACCCCTCCACTTT.

The chain has TRBV12-3 or TRBV12-4 and TRBJ2-3; 9 bases are a match to TRBD2. The CDR3 covers 16 residues. Losses at the gene ends were 2 bases for V and 5 bases for J; bases not matched to a gene: 8. CDR3: CASSLRRGGPGDTQYF. The CDR3 region has the DNA TGTGCCAGCAGTTTACGGCGGGGGGGCCCGGGAGATACGCAGTATTTT.

This chain connects TRBV4-3 to TRBJ1-6, with D possibly being TRBD1 (6 bases). Between the trimmed V and J ends, which lost 7 bases and 10 bases, there was a span of 17 bases. The CDR3 runs 14 residues. Germline CDR1 and CDR2: LGHNA and YSLEER. CDR3 in DNA: TGCGCCAGCAAGGGAGACAGGTTTGAATCACCCCTCCACTTT. Amino acid sequence: CASKGDRFESPLHF.

The table lists this clonotype with many counts. The chain joins TRBV4-3 to TRBJ2-1; 10 nucleotides agree with TRBD2. The CDR3 is made up of 15 amino acids. J was trimmed by 10 bases and V by 1 base; bases with no gene match: 7. From germline, CDR1 is LGHNA and CDR2 YSLEER. The CDR3 nucleotides are TGCGCCAGCAGCCAAGGGAGCGGGGGGGCCAGGGAGCAGTTCTTC. It codes for CASSQGSGGAREQFF.

The sample holds a few counts of this clonotype. V gene TRBV6-5 combines with J gene TRBJ1-2; possibly TRBD1 for D (5 bases). Germline-derived CDR1 and CDR2 are MNHEY and SVGAGI. Trimming stripped 2 bases from V and 5 bases from J, with 15 bases between. The CDR3 sequence is 15 residues long. The CDR3 DNA follows: TGTGCCAGCAGTTACGCCGGGACCCTCGGGTATGGCTACACCTTC. This translates into CASSYAGTLGYGYTF.

J is TRBJ2-5 and V is TRBV2, with TRBD2 identical over 8 bases. This CDR3 is 15 amino acids long. After removal of 6 bases from V and 4 bases from J, the junction contained 10 bases not matched to a gene. The germline gives CDR1 SNHLY, CDR2 FYNNEI. CDR3 sequence (DNA): TGTGCCAGCAGCGTCTCCGGGACTAGGATAGAGACCCAGTACTTC. It codes for CASSVSGTRIETQYF.